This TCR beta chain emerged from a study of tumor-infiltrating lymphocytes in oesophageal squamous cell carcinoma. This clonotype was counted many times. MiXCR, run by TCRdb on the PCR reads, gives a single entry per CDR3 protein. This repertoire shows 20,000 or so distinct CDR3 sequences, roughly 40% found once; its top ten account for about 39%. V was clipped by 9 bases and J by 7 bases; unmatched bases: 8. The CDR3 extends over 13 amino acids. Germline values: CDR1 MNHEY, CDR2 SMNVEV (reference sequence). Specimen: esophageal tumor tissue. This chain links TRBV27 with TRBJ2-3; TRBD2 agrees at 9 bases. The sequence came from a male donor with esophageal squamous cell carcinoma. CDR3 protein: CASGLAGMNTQYF. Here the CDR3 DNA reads TGTGCCAGTGGGCTAGCGGGGATGAATACGCAGTATTTT.